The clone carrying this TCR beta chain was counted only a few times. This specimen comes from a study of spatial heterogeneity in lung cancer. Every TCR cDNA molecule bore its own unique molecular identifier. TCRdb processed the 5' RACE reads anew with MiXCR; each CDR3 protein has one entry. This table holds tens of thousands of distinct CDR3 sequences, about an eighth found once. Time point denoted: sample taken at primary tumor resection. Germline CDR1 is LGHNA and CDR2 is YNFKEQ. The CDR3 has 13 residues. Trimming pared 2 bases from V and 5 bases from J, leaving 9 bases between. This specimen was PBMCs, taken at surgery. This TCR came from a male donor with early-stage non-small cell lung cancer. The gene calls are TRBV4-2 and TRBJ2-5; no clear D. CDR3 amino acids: CASSQQAGETQYF. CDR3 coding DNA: TGTGCCAGCAGCCAACAAGCCGGGGAGACCCAGTACTTC.